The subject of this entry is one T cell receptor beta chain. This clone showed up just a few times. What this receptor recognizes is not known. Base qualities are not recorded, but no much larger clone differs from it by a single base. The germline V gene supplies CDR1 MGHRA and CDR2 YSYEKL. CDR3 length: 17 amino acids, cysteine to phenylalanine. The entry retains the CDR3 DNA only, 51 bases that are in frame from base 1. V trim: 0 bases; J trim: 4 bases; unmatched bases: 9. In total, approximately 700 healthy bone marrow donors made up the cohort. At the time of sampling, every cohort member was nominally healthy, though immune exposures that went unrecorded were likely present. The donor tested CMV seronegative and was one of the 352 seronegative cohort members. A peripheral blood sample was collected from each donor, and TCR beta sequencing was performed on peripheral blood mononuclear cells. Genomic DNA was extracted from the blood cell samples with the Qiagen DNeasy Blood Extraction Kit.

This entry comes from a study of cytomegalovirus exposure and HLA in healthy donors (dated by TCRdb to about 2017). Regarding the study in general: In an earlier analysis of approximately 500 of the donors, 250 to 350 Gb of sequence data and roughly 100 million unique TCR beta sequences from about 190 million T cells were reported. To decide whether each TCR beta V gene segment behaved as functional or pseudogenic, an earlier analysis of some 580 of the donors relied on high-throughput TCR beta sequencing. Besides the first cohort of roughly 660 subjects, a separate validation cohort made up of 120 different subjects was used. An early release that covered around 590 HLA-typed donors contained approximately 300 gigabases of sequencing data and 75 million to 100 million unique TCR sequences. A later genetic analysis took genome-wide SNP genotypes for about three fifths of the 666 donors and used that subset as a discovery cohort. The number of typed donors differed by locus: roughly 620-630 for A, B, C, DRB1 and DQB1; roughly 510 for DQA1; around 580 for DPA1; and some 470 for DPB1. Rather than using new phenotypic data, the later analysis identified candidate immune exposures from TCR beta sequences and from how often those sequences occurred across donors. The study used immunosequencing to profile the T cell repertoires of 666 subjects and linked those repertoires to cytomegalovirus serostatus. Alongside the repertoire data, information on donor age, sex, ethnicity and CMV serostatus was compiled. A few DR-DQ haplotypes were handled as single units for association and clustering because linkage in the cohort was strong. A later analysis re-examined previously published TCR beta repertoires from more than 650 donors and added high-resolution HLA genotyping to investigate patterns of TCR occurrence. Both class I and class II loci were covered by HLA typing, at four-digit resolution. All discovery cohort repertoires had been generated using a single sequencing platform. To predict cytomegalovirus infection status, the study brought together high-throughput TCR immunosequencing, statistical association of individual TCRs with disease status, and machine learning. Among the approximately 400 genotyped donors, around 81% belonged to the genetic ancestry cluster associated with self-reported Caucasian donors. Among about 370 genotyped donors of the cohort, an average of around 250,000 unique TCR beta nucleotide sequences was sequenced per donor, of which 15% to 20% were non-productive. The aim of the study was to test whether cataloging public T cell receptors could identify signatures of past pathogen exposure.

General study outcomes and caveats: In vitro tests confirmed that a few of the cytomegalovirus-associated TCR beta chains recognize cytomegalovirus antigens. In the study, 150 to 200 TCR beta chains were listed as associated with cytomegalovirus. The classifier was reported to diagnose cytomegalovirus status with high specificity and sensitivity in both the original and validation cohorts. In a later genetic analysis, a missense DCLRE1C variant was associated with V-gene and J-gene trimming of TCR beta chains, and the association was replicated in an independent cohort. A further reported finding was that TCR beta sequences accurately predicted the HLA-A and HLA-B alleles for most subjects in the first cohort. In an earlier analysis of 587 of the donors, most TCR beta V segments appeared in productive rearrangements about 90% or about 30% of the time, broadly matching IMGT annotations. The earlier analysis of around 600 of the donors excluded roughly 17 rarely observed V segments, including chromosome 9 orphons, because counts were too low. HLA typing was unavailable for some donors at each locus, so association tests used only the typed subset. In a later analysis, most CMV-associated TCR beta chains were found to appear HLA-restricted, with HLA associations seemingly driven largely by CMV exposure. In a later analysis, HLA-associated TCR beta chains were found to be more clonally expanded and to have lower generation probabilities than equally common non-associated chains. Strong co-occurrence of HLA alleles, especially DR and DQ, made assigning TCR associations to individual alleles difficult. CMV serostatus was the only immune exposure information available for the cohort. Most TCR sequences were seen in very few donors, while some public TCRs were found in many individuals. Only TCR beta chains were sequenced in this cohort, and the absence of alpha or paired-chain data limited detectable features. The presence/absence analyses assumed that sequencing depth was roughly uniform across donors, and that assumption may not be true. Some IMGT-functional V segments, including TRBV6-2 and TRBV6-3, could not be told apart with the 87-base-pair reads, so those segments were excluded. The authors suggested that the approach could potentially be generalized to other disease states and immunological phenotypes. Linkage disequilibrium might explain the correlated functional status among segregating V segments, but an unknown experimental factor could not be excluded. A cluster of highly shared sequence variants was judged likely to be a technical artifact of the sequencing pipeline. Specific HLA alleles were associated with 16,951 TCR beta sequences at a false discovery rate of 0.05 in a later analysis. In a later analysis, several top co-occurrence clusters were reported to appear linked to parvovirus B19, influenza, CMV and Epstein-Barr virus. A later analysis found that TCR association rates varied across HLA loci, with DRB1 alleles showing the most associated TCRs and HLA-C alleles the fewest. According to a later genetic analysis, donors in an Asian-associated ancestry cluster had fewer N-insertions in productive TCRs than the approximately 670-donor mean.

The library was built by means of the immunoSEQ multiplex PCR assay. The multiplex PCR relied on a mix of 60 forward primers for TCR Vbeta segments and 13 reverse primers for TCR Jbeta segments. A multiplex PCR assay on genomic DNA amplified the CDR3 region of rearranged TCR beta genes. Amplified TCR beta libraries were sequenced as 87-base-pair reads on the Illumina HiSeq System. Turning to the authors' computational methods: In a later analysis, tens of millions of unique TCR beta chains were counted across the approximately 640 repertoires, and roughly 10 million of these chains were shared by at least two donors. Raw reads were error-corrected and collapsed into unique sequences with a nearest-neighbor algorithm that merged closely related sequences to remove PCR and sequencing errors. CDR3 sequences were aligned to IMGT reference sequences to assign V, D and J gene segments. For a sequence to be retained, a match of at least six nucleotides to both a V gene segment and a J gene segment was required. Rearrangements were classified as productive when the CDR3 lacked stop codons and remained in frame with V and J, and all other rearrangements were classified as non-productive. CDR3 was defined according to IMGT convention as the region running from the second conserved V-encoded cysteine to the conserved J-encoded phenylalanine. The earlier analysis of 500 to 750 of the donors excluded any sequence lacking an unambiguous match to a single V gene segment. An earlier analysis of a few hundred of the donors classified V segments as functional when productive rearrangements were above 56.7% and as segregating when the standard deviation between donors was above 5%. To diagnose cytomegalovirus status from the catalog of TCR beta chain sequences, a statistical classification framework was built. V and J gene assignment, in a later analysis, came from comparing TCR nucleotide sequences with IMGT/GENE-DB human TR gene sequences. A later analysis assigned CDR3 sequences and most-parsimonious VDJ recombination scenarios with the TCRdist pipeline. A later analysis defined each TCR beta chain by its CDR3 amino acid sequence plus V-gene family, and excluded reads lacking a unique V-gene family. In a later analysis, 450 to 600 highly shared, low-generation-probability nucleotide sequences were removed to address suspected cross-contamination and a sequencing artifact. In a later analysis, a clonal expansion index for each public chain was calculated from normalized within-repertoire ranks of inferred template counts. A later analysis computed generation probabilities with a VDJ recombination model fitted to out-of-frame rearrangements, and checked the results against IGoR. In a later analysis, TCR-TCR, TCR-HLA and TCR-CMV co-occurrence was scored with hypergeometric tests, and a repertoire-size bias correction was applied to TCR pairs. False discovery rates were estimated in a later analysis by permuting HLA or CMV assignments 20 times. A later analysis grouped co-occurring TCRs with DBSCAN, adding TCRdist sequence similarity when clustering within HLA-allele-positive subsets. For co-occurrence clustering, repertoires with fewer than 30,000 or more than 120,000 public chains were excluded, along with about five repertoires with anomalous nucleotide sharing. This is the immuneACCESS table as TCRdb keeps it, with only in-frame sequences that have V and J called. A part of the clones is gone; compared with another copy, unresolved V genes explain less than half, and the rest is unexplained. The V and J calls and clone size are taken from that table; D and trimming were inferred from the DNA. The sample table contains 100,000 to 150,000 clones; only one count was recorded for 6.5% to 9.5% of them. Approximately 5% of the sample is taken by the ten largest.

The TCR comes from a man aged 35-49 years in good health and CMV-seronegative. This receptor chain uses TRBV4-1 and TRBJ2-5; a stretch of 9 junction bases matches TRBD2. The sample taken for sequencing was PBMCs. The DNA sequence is TGCGCCAGCAGCCAAGATCTGGGGCGGGGGGGCGGAGAGACCCAGTACTTC. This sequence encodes CASSQDLGRGGGETQYF.